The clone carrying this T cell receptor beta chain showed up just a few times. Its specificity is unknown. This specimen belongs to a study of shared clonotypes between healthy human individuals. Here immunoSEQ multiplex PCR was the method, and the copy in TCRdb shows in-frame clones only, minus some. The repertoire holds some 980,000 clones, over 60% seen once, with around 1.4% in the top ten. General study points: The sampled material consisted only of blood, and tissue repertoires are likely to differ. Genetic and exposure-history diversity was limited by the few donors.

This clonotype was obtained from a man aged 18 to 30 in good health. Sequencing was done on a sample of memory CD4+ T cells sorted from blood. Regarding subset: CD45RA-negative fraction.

The CDR3, as DNA: TGTGCCAGCAGCTTAGCTCCGGGGCAAAATTCACCCCTCCACTTT. Translated, it gives CASSLAPGQNSPLHF. The chain uses TRBV7-2 and TRBJ1-6; possibly TRBD1 for D (5 bases). Deletions cut 0 bases from V and 7 bases from J, with 10 bases between. Germline assignment: CDR1 SGHTA and CDR2 FQGNSA. This CDR3 has 15 amino acids.